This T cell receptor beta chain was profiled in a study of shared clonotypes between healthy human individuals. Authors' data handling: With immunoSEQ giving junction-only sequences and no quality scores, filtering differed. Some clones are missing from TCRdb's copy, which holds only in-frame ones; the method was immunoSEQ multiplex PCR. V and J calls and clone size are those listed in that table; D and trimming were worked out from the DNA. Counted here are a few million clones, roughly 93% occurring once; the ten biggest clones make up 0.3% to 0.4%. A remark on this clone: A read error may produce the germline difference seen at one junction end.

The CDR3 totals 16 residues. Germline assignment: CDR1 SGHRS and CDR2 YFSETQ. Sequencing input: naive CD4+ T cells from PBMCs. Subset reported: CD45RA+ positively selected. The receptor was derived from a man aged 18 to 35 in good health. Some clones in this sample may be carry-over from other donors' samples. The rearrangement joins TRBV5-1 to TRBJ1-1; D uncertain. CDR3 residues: CASTLGTGNMNTEAFF. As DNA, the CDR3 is TGCGCCAGCACCTTGGGAACGGGGAACATGAACACTGAAGCTTTCTTT.